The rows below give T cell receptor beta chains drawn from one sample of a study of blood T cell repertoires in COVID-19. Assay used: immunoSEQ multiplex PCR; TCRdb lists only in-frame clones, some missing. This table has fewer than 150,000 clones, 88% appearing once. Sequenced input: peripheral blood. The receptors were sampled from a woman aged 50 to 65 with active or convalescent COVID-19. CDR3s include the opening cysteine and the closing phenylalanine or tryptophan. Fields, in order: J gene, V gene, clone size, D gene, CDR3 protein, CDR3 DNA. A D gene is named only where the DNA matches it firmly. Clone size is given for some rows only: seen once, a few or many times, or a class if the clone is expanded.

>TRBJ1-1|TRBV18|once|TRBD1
CASSQGTGDTEAFF
TGTGCCAGCTCCCAGGGGACAGGAGACACTGAAGCTTTCTTT
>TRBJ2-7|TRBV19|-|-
CASTPTPAGYEQYF
TGTGCCAGTACCCCGACCCCGGCGGGCTACGAGCAGTACTTC
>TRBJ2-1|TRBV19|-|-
CASTSLQGFSYNEQFF
TGTGCCAGTACCTCCTTGCAGGGTTTTTCATACAATGAGCAGTTCTTC
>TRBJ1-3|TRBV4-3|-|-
CASSQSKHGGSGNTIYF
TGCGCCAGCAGCCAATCCAAGCATGGAGGCTCCGGAAACACCATATATTTT
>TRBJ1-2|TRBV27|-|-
CASSTHHRAYGYTF
TGTGCCAGCAGTACCCATCACAGGGCCTATGGCTACACCTTC
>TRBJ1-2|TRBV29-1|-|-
CSVEDPGRTGYTF
TGCAGCGTTGAAGATCCTGGCAGAACTGGCTACACCTTC
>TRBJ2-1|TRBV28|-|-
CASSLSLASNEQFF
TGTGCCAGCAGTTTAAGTTTAGCGAGTAATGAGCAGTTCTTC
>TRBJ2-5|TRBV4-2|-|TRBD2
CASSQGTSGRIRETQYF
TGTGCCAGCAGCCAAGGGACTAGCGGGAGGATTAGAGAGACCCAGTACTTC
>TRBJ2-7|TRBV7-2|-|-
CASSLDVGSPLYEQYF
TGTGCCAGCAGCTTAGACGTTGGGAGTCCCCTCTACGAGCAGTACTTC
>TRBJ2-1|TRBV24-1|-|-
CATSDFPGETSYNEQFF
TGTGCCACCAGTGATTTTCCGGGAGAGACCTCCTACAATGAGCAGTTCTTC
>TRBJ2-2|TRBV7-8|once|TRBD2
CASSLGFLSGALFGELFF
TGTGCCAGCAGCTTAGGGTTTCTTAGCGGGGCCCTGTTCGGGGAGCTGTTTTTT
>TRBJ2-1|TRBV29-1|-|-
CSVEILRVNEQFF
TGCAGCGTTGAAATTCTTCGTGTGAATGAGCAGTTCTTC
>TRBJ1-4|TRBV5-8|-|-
CASSLAGVDEKLFF
TGTGCCAGCAGCTTGGCCGGGGTCGATGAAAAACTGTTTTTT
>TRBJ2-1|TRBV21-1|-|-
CASSKTEGGLASLKSYNEQFF
TGTGCCAGCAGCAAAACTGAGGGAGGGCTAGCGAGCCTTAAATCCTACAATGAGCAGTTCTTC
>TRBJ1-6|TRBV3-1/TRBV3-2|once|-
CASRVGGNNSPLHF
TGTGCCAGCAGGGTCGGCGGGAATAATTCACCCCTCCACTTT
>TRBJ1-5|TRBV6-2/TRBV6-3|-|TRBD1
CASSSDRGVEGNQPQHF
TGTGCCAGCAGCAGTGACAGGGGTGTCGAGGGTAATCAGCCCCAGCATTTT
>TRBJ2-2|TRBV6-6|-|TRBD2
CASSYSAGRITGELFF
TGTGCCAGCAGTTACTCTGCCGGGAGGATCACCGGGGAGCTGTTTTTT
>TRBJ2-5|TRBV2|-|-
CASSEGLLQETQYF
TGTGCCAGCAGTGAAGGGCTCCTCCAAGAGACCCAGTACTTC
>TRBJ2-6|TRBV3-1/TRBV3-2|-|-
CATGSGANVLTF
TGTGCCACGGGTTCTGGGGCCAACGTCCTGACTTTC
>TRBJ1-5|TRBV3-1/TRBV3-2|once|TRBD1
CASSQGYRGRAQPQHF
TGTGCCAGCAGCCAAGGATATAGGGGGCGGGCTCAGCCCCAGCATTTT
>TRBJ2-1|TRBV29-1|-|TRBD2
CSVEGSGRFNEQFF
TGCAGCGTTGAGGGTAGCGGGAGGTTTAATGAGCAGTTCTTC
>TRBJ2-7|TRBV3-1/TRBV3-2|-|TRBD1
CASSQDTQGARYEQYF
TGTGCCAGCAGCCAAGATACACAGGGGGCTAGGTACGAGCAGTACTTC
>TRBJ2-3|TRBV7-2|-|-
CASSLVRSTTDTQYF
TGTGCCAGCAGCTTAGTAAGGTCGACTACAGATACGCAGTATTTT
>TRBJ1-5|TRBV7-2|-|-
CASSSTQGNQPQHF
TGTGCCAGCAGCTCTACTCAGGGGAATCAGCCCCAGCATTTT
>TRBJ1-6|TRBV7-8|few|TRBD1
CASSLTGEYSPLHF
TGTGCCAGCAGCTTGACAGGGGAATATTCACCCCTCCACTTT
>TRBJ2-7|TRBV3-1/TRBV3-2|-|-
CASSQILGPYEQYF
TGTGCCAGCAGCCAAATTCTGGGGCCCTACGAGCAGTACTTC
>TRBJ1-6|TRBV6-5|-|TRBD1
CASSRGGRSPLHF
TGTGCCAGCTCTCGAGGGGGCAGGTCACCCCTCCACTTT
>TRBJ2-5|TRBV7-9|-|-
CASSPAGVETQYF
TGTGCCAGCAGCCCTGCAGGGGTAGAGACCCAGTACTTC
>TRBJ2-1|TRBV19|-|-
CASSRQDGEQFF
TGTGCCAGTAGTAGACAGGACGGTGAGCAGTTCTTC